This entry concerns a single T cell receptor (beta chain). The data derive from a study of shared clonotypes between healthy human individuals. V lost 5 bases to trimming and J lost 5 bases, with 15 bases between them. Germline CDR1 and CDR2: SGHTA and FQGTGA. The CDR3 is 15 residues long. Measured with immunoSEQ multiplex PCR; TCRdb has only the in-frame clones, and not every one. Among over a million clones listed, about 84% were seen once. This receptor was identified in a man between 18 and 35 years old in good health. Some clones in this sample may be carry-over from other donors' samples. The chain is built from TRBV7-3 and TRBJ2-2; TRBD2 might be the D (5 bases). Source material: memory CD4+ T cells from PBMCs. As for subset: CD45RA-negative fraction. The chain's CDR3 is CASSLAPGGTGELFF. The CDR3, as DNA: TGTGCCAGCAGCCTCGCCCCAGGCGGGACCGGGGAGCTGTTTTTT.